This is a list of T cell receptor beta chains from one sample in a study of shared clonotypes between healthy human individuals. Profiling relied on immunoSEQ multiplex PCR, and the TCRdb table lists in-frame clones only, not all of them. This table holds fewer than 550,000 clones, over 75% found once. Specimen: PBMCs. Receptor source: a middle-aged woman in good health. Some clones in this sample may be carry-over from other donors' samples. Each CDR3 is given with its conserved first and last residue. A D gene is named only where the DNA matches it firmly. Only some rows state a clone size, as once, few, many or a class for expanded clones.

DNA,CDR3,V,size,J,D
TGTGCCAGCAGTCCCCAGGGGGCCGGGAACACTGAAGCTTTCTTT,CASSPQGAGNTEAFF,TRBV28,once,TRBJ1-1,TRBD1
TGCGCCAGCAGCCCCACCGGGACGTACGCCTACGAGCAGTACTTC,CASSPTGTYAYEQYF,TRBV5-1,NA,TRBJ2-7,NA
TGTGCCAGCAGGAGGGGAGCGTTAGCCAAAAACATTCAGTACTTC,CASRRGALAKNIQYF,TRBV27,NA,TRBJ2-4,NA
TGCGCCAGCAGTGAGTCGGGCCGGACATATGGCTACACCTTC,CASSESGRTYGYTF,TRBV10-2,once,TRBJ1-2,NA
TGTGCCAGCTCACCTACAGGACCTGCAACTAATGAAAAACTGTTTTTT,CASSPTGPATNEKLFF,TRBV18,NA,TRBJ1-4,NA
TGTGCCAGCAGCTTGGGGCTAGCGGGAGGAACATACTACGAGCAGTACTTC,CASSLGLAGGTYYEQYF,TRBV5-6,NA,TRBJ2-7,TRBD2
TGTGCCAGCAGTTACTCGATAGGGACTAGCGGCGAGCAGTACTTC,CASSYSIGTSGEQYF,TRBV6-5,once,TRBJ2-7,TRBD2
TGTGCCAGCAGCCAGAACGATCAGCCCCAGCATTTT,CASSQNDQPQHF,TRBV6-6,NA,TRBJ1-5,NA
TGTGCCAGCAGCGGGGGTAGTGGCTACACCTTC,CASSGGSGYTF,TRBV5-4,NA,TRBJ1-2,NA
TGTGCCAGTAGTATTGGCCCTCAAGTCGAGCAGTACTTC,CASSIGPQVEQYF,TRBV19,NA,TRBJ2-7,NA
TGTGCCAGCCTTTCGGACACTGAAGCTTTCTTT,CASLSDTEAFF,TRBV27,NA,TRBJ1-1,NA
TGTGCCAGCAGTGAGCGAACTAGCGACGTCAATGAGCAGTTCTTC,CASSERTSDVNEQFF,TRBV2,NA,TRBJ2-1,TRBD2
TGTGCCTGGAGCGACCCTACAGTCCATCCCTACAATGAGCAGTTCTTC,CAWSDPTVHPYNEQFF,TRBV30,NA,TRBJ2-1,NA
TGTGCCAGCAGCGTAGGGAGTGGATCGAGCGGGTACGAGCAGTACTTC,CASSVGSGSSGYEQYF,TRBV9,NA,TRBJ2-7,NA
TGTGCCAGCAGCCAAGATAGGGGCCCCCTGACTAGCGGGAGTGGGGCAGATACGCAGTATTTT,CASSQDRGPLTSGSGADTQYF,TRBV4-2,NA,TRBJ2-3,TRBD2
TGTGCCAGTAGTTTCCCGACAGGGCAAGTCGGGGAGCTGTTTTTT,CASSFPTGQVGELFF,TRBV19,NA,TRBJ2-2,TRBD1
TGTGCCAGCAGCTTTTGGGGGAGCGCGATTTACAATGAGCAGTTCTTC,CASSFWGSAIYNEQFF,TRBV11-2,NA,TRBJ2-1,NA
TGTGCCAGCAGCCAAGAACAACTGGGCACTGAAGCTTTCTTT,CASSQEQLGTEAFF,TRBV7-9,NA,TRBJ1-1,NA
TGTGCCAGCAGCCGGGAATCCGGGACTAGCAACACCGGGGAGCTGTTTTTT,CASSRESGTSNTGELFF,TRBV7-8,NA,TRBJ2-2,TRBD2
TGTGCCAGTAGTATAACAGGGCTGGGGACCCAGTACTTC,CASSITGLGTQYF,TRBV19,NA,TRBJ2-5,NA
TGTGCCAGCAGCTTAGTGGCGGGAGTCACCGGGGAGCTGTTTTTT,CASSLVAGVTGELFF,TRBV7-2,NA,TRBJ2-2,TRBD2
TGTGCCAGCAGCCCCCTCCGGGGGAACACTGAAGCTTTCTTT,CASSPLRGNTEAFF,TRBV6-6,NA,TRBJ1-1,NA
TGTGCCAGCAGCCTGGACCCGGTGGATCAGCCCCAGCATTTT,CASSLDPVDQPQHF,TRBV27,NA,TRBJ1-5,NA
TGTGCCAGCAGTCCCCAGGGGTGGACTGAAGCTTTCTTT,CASSPQGWTEAFF,TRBV25-1,NA,TRBJ1-1,NA
TGTGCCAGCGGATACTCCCAGAGACAGCCCCAGCATTTT,CASGYSQRQPQHF,TRBV27,few,TRBJ1-5,NA
TGTGCCAGCAGCCCGGGCCGGGGGCTAAATGAGCAGTTCTTC,CASSPGRGLNEQFF,TRBV7-2,NA,TRBJ2-1,NA
TGTGCCAGCAGTCTTATAGGAGCGGGAGTGACAGAGACCCAGTACTTC,CASSLIGAGVTETQYF,TRBV28,NA,TRBJ2-5,TRBD2
TGTGCCAGCAGCGCTCTAGCGGGAGGACTCAATGAGCAGTTCTTC,CASSALAGGLNEQFF,TRBV11-1,NA,TRBJ2-1,TRBD2
TGTGCCAGCAGTTTAGGGGCCAGGAGCTCCTACGAGCAGTACTTC,CASSLGARSSYEQYF,TRBV6-5,NA,TRBJ2-7,NA
TGTGCCAGCAGTTATCAGGGACAGGGCTGGGGCACCTTC,CASSYQGQGWGTF,TRBV27,NA,TRBJ1-2,TRBD1
TGTGCCAGCAGCTTGGGCCGGGACAGGGCCACTCGCTCCTACGAGCAGTACTTC,CASSLGRDRATRSYEQYF,TRBV5-4,NA,TRBJ2-7,TRBD1
TGTGCCAGCAGCTTAGTAGGGCAGGCGAACACTGAAGCTTTCTTT,CASSLVGQANTEAFF,TRBV7-2,NA,TRBJ1-1,NA
TGTGCCTGGAGCAGGTTAGGTGAAAAACTGTTTTTT,CAWSRLGEKLFF,TRBV30,NA,TRBJ1-4,NA
TGTGCCAGCAAACAGGGGGCGGCTAGACCCGGGGAGCTGTTTTTT,CASKQGAARPGELFF,TRBV7-8,NA,TRBJ2-2,TRBD1
TGTGCCAGCAGTGAACTAGCGGGGAGCTACAATGAGCAGTTCTTC,CASSELAGSYNEQFF,TRBV6-1,NA,TRBJ2-1,TRBD2
TGTGCCAGCAGCCAATCAGGTCTGCGCACTGAAGCTTTCTTT,CASSQSGLRTEAFF,TRBV9,NA,TRBJ1-1,NA
TGTGCCAGCAGCCCCCATGGGGGTGAATTGGGGAATGAGCAGTTCTTC,CASSPHGGELGNEQFF,TRBV7-2,NA,TRBJ2-1,NA
TGTGCCAGCAGCTTAGATGTGGCGGGAAGGGCCCAGTACTTC,CASSLDVAGRAQYF,TRBV11-2,NA,TRBJ2-5,NA
TGCGCCAGCAGCATAGCGGGAGGAACCTACGAGCAGTACTTC,CASSIAGGTYEQYF,TRBV5-1,NA,TRBJ2-7,TRBD2
TGTGCCAGCAGGACGGATTATGAGCAGTTCTTC,CASRTDYEQFF,TRBV2,NA,TRBJ2-1,NA
TGTGCCAGCAGACATGAGACTAGCGGGCTAACCTACGAGCAGTACTTC,CASRHETSGLTYEQYF,TRBV6-6,NA,TRBJ2-7,TRBD2
TGCGCCAGCAGCCAAGTCCAGGGGGCGTGGGAGACCCAGTACTTC,CASSQVQGAWETQYF,TRBV4-3,NA,TRBJ2-5,TRBD1
TGTGCCAGCAGCTTAACGGGGGAATCTGGAAACACCATATATTTT,CASSLTGESGNTIYF,TRBV7-3,NA,TRBJ1-3,NA
TGTGCCAGCTCAACAAGGGACACCGGGGAGCTGTTTTTT,CASSTRDTGELFF,TRBV18,NA,TRBJ2-2,NA
TGTGCCAGCAGCCAAGATCAAAGGCTAGCGACCTACAATGAGCAGTTCTTC,CASSQDQRLATYNEQFF,TRBV4-2,NA,TRBJ2-1,NA
TGTGCCAGCACCAGGGACCTAGCCTACGAGCAGTACTTC,CASTRDLAYEQYF,TRBV2,NA,TRBJ2-7,NA
TGTGCCAGCAGCACCTTAGCGGGAGGAGGCAATGAGCAGTTCTTC,CASSTLAGGGNEQFF,TRBV11-3,NA,TRBJ2-1,TRBD2
TGCGCCAGCAGCTCCGGGACAGCAAACACTGAAGCTTTCTTT,CASSSGTANTEAFF,TRBV5-1,NA,TRBJ1-1,TRBD1
TGTGCCAGCTGGAGGGGCTCCCTATCTGGAAACACCATATATTTT,CASWRGSLSGNTIYF,TRBV6-6,NA,TRBJ1-3,NA
TGTGCCTGGAGCCTCCCTGTGCCTGAAGCTTTCTTT,CAWSLPVPEAFF,TRBV30,NA,TRBJ1-1,NA
TGCGCCAGCAGCGAGGGACAGGGTTCCTACGAGCAGTACTTC,CASSEGQGSYEQYF,TRBV5-1,NA,TRBJ2-7,TRBD1
TGTGCCAGCAGCCAATCCAGGACTAGCGGCACAGATACGCAGTATTTT,CASSQSRTSGTDTQYF,TRBV14,NA,TRBJ2-3,TRBD2
TGTGCCAGCAGCTTAAATAGCAGGGATCAGCCCCAGCATTTT,CASSLNSRDQPQHF,TRBV4-2,NA,TRBJ1-5,NA
TGTGCCAGCAGCACGGGACAGGAAGAGACCCAGTACTTC,CASSTGQEETQYF,TRBV5-6,NA,TRBJ2-5,TRBD1
TGTGCCAGCAGTCCCATGGGACAGAGGCCTTACGAGCAGTACTTC,CASSPMGQRPYEQYF,TRBV7-8,NA,TRBJ2-7,TRBD1
TGTGCCAGCAGTTTATTCAGGGCTGGGACTGAAGCTTTCTTT,CASSLFRAGTEAFF,TRBV28,many,TRBJ1-1,NA
TGTGCCAGCACCGAGGCGGGACTACCCACAGATACGCAGTATTTT,CASTEAGLPTDTQYF,TRBV6-4,once,TRBJ2-3,TRBD2
TGTGCCAGCAGTTCACAATACAATCAGCCCCAGCATTTT,CASSSQYNQPQHF,TRBV5-8,NA,TRBJ1-5,NA
TGTGCCAGCAGCTCAGAGGGGACGGGCTACACCTTC,CASSSEGTGYTF,TRBV11-2,NA,TRBJ1-2,NA
TGTGCCACCAGCAGAGAGGGGCAGCCCCATGGCTACACCTTC,CATSREGQPHGYTF,TRBV15,once,TRBJ1-2,NA